This T cell receptor beta chain was found in a study of cytomegalovirus exposure and HLA in healthy donors. Study results and caveats: Reportedly, diagnosis of cytomegalovirus status by the classifier showed high specificity and sensitivity. 164 TCR beta chains were listed as cytomegalovirus-associated. In vitro confirmation showed three CMV-associated chains to be CMV antigen specific.

On this clone itself: Antigen specificity is unknown.

The assay was immunoSEQ multiplex PCR, and TCRdb's table has in-frame clones only and misses some. This sample has approximately 58,000 clones, with around 95% found just once. What was sequenced was PBMCs. The TCR comes from a woman aged 18-30 years in good health and CMV-seropositive.

This chain's CDR3 is CASSQQTVLRVTDTQYF. The CDR3 DNA is TGCGCCAGCAGCCAACAGACAGTCTTACGAGTGACAGATACGCAGTATTTT. The V gene is TRBV4-3, the J gene TRBJ2-3, with TRBD1 as a possible D gene (5 bases). CDR3 size: 17 residues. Germline CDR1 and CDR2: LGHNA and YSLEER. Trimming pared 2 bases from V and 3 bases from J, leaving 18 bases between.